The 21 T cell receptor beta chains in this list originate from one sample, sequenced in a study of metastatic and nonmetastatic thyroid tumors. MiXCR was used by TCRdb to re-call the PCR reads. Here the sample spans some 15,000 clones, roughly 24% being singletons. Until they underwent thyroid surgery, no patient had received any treatment. Material: adjacent normal tissue. All receptors come from a female donor with papillary thyroid cancer or a benign thyroid nodule (not recorded which). Some clones in this sample may be carry-over from other donors' samples.

This chain uses TRBV6-1 with TRBJ2-7; 11 bases are shared with TRBD2. Per germline, CDR1 MNHNS and CDR2 SASEGT. J gave up 6 bases and V 7 bases, and 14 bases lay outside the gene matches. The CDR3 is 16 residues long. CDR3 protein: CASTHDSGRAFSEQYF. CDR3 nucleotides: TGTGCCAGCACCCACGATAGCGGGAGGGCCTTTAGCGAGCAGTACTTC.

This sequence joins TRBV7-3 and TRBJ2-7; possibly TRBD1 for D (5 bases). Trimming shortened V by 9 bases and J by 5 bases, and 14 bases separated the two germline ends. CDR1 is SGHTA, CDR2 FQGTGA, per germline. CDR3 size: 12 residues. The CDR3 loop reads CASTGDVDEQYF. Here the CDR3 DNA reads TGTGCCAGTACAGGTGACGTAGACGAGCAGTACTTC.

The gene calls are TRBV2 and TRBJ1-2; D is ambiguous. The germline V and J ends were trimmed by 3 bases and 8 bases, with 16 bases remaining between them. The CDR3 loop spans 14 amino acids. In germline, CDR1 is SNHLY, CDR2 FYNNEI. CDR3 loop: CASSDRLTGRGYTF. The CDR3 region has the DNA TGTGCCAGCAGTGACCGCCTGACTGGGAGAGGCTACACCTTC.

This clone was seen more than once but under ten times. This chain joins TRBV6-6 and TRBJ1-2, with a possible D match to TRBD1 (6 bases). Germline V gives CDR1 MNHNY, CDR2 SVGAGI (reference sequence). V lost 2 bases to trimming and J lost 8 bases, with 24 bases between them. There are 17 residues in the CDR3. The CDR3 spells CASSYGASGQGIWGYTF. Here the CDR3 DNA reads TGTGCCAGCAGTTACGGAGCCTCTGGGCAGGGGATTTGGGGCTACACCTTC.

This chain joins TRBV11-1 and TRBJ1-1, with 7 positions matching TRBD1. Germline V CDR1 and CDR2: SGHAT, FQDESV (reference sequence). Trimming cost V 5 bases and J 1 base; bases outside gene matches: 13. This CDR3 is built from 17 residues. The CDR3 DNA sequence: TGTGCCAGCAGCGCCCGACAGGGAGGGGAGGGGAACACTGAAGCTTTCTTT. It specifies CASSARQGGEGNTEAFF.

This clone turned up a few times. The V gene is TRBV7-9, the J gene TRBJ1-2, with D perhaps matching TRBD1 (6 bases). The CDR3 has 14 amino acids. The V end was cut by 0 bases, the J end by 5 bases, with 10 bases between. The germline gives CDR1 SEHNR, CDR2 FQNEAQ (reference sequence). CDR3 in DNA: TGTGCCAGCAGCTTAGCGGGTGGACAGTATGGCTACACCTTC. Its translation is CASSLAGGQYGYTF.

In this sample, this clone turned up a few times. The genes are TRBV27 and TRBJ2-3; D uncertain. With 5 bases removed from V and 2 bases from J, the gap between germline ends came to 11 bases. The CDR3 spans 14 residues. From germline, CDR1 is MNHEY and CDR2 SMNVEV (reference sequence). The CDR3 DNA reads TGTGCCAGCAGTCCTAGACATTCCACAGATACGCAGTATTTT. The encoded protein is CASSPRHSTDTQYF.

CDR3 loop: CASSPGQGTDTQYF. CDR3 nucleotide sequence: TGCGCCAGCAGCCCGGGACAGGGAACAGATACGCAGTATTTT. The J gene is TRBJ2-3, the V gene TRBV5-1; 9 bases fit TRBD1. The CDR3 extends over 14 amino acids. V shed 4 bases and J 3 bases; nucleotides not matched to a gene: 3. In germline, CDR1 is SGHRS, CDR2 YFSETQ.

About this clone itself: The CDR3 does not close with the conserved phenylalanine or tryptophan, likely indicating a read error. The chain recombines TRBV20-1 with TRBJ1-3, with unresolved D. This CDR3 region has 12 residues. V lost 0 bases and J 10 bases, leaving 10 bases between the germline ends. The germline V gene encodes CDR1 DFQATT and CDR2 SNEGSKA (reference sequence). The CDR3 loop is CSARELEQTIYS. Here the CDR3 DNA reads TGCAGTGCTAGAGAATTAGAACAAACCATATATTCT.

This clone has more than one count but fewer than ten. The chain employs TRBV15 and TRBJ2-1, with a tentative D call TRBD2 (6 bases). V lost 6 bases to trimming and J lost 4 bases, with 16 bases between them. The length of the CDR3 is 15 residues. Germline CDR1 and CDR2: LNHNV and YYDKDF (reference sequence). For the CDR3, the DNA is TGTGCCACCAGTGAAAATAGCGGCGATTACAATGAGCAGTTCTTC. It specifies CATSENSGDYNEQFF.

V and J are TRBV7-9 and TRBJ2-3; no clear D. In germline, CDR1 is SEHNR, CDR2 FQNEAQ (reference sequence). V was clipped by 1 base and J by 3 bases, with 11 bases between them. The CDR3 runs 15 residues. The CDR3 reads CASSLGNGWTDTQYF. In DNA form, the CDR3 reads TGTGCCAGCAGCTTAGGTAATGGATGGACAGATACGCAGTATTTT.

The CDR3 protein is CAWVDEGTGELFF. CDR3 coding DNA: TGTGCCTGGGTCGACGAGGGTACCGGGGAGCTGTTTTTT. V is TRBV30 and J is TRBJ2-2; a possible D gene is TRBD2 (5 bases). V lost 5 bases to trimming and J lost 5 bases, with 12 bases between them. Germline CDR1 GTSNPN, CDR2 SVGIG (reference sequence). CDR3 length: 13 residues.

The CDR3 nucleotides are TGCGCCAGCAGCTTGGCTGGGACTAGCGGGAACACCGGGGAGCTGTTTTTT. Its translation is CASSLAGTSGNTGELFF. The rearrangement joins TRBV5-1 to TRBJ2-2, with 11 bases that match TRBD2. Trimming took 0 bases from V and 1 from J; bases not matched to a gene: 2. CDR3 size: 17 residues. Germline values: CDR1 SGHRS, CDR2 YFSETQ.

This clone was seen only a few times. The chain joins TRBV6-1 to TRBJ2-1; 10 bases match TRBD2. This CDR3 has 16 residues. The germline gives CDR1 MNHNS, CDR2 SASEGT. V shed 6 bases and J 3 bases; nucleotides not matched to a gene: 8. The CDR3 DNA is TGTGCCAGCAGGATATTTGCTAGCGGGAGCTACAATGAGCAGTTCTTC. This encodes CASRIFASGSYNEQFF.

This clone was seen only a few times. The rearrangement joins TRBV19 to TRBJ1-2; 9 bases are a match to TRBD1. CDR1 LNHDA and CDR2 SQIVND come from the germline V gene (reference sequence). V shed 5 bases, J shed 8 bases, and the junction held 12 bases outside the gene matches. The CDR3 has 15 amino acids. This chain's CDR3 is CASSVPGTGMRGYTF. As DNA, the CDR3 is TGTGCCAGTAGTGTTCCCGGGACAGGGATGAGGGGCTACACCTTC.

This clone showed up just a few times. One end of the junction does not line up with germline, which may come from a read error. CDR3 sequence reads: CASSLESSGRAEQFF. In DNA, the CDR3 is TGTGCCAGCAGCCTAGAGTCTAGCGGGAGGGCTGAGCAGTTCTTC. The genes are TRBV11-2 and TRBJ2-1, with 12 bases aligning to TRBD2. The CDR3 extends over 15 amino acids. The germline CDR1 and CDR2 sequences are SGHAT and FQNNGV.

This clone has a handful of counts. The J gene is TRBJ1-3, the V gene TRBV20-1; the D is unclear. The CDR3 contains 15 residues. V was pared by 6 bases and J by 0 bases, with 15 bases between. Germline assignment: CDR1 DFQATT and CDR2 SNEGSKA (reference sequence). Here the CDR3 reads CSAGEGSSSGNTIYF. The CDR3 DNA is TGCAGTGCCGGGGAGGGAAGCAGCTCTGGAAACACCATATATTTT.

The V call is TRBV30, the J call TRBJ1-1, with a tentative D call TRBD1 (6 bases). Germline V CDR1 and CDR2: GTSNPN, SVGIG (reference sequence). The V gene lost 2 bases and the J gene lost 2 bases, with 12 bases spanning the gap. CDR3 length: 14 amino acids. The CDR3 coding sequence is TGTGCCTGGAGTCCCTCGGGGGCCAACACTGAAGCTTTCTTT. Amino acids: CAWSPSGANTEAFF.

This clone occurred a few times. V is TRBV2 and J is TRBJ2-3; no clear D gene. Deletions cut 6 bases from V and 6 bases from J, with 13 bases between. The CDR3 consists of 13 residues. CDR1 and CDR2 (germline): SNHLY, FYNNEI. The CDR3 is CASRFFSPDTQYF. The CDR3 DNA follows: TGTGCCAGCAGATTCTTTTCCCCCGATACGCAGTATTTT.

This clone turned up a few times. The chain recombines TRBV20-1 with TRBJ2-7; D may be TRBD1 (5 bases). CDR1 is DFQATT and CDR2 is SNEGSKA in the germline V gene (reference sequence). The CDR3 loop spans 14 amino acids. The ends were cut back, 4 bases at V and 0 bases at J, with 13 bases in the middle. CDR3 in amino acids: CSATPGSGSYEQYF. The DNA for the CDR3 is TGCAGTGCTACCCCAGGGTCAGGCTCCTACGAGCAGTACTTC.

About this clone: A read error may be the cause here, since a much bigger clone is one base away. The chain combines TRBV11-1 with TRBJ2-7; no clear D. The V gene lost 0 bases and the J gene lost 5 bases, with 2 bases spanning the gap. Germline-derived CDR1 and CDR2 are SGHAT and FQDESV (reference sequence). There are 11 residues in the CDR3. The CDR3 is CASSLAHEQYF. For the CDR3, the DNA is TGTGCCAGCAGCTTAGCCCACGAGCAGTACTTC.